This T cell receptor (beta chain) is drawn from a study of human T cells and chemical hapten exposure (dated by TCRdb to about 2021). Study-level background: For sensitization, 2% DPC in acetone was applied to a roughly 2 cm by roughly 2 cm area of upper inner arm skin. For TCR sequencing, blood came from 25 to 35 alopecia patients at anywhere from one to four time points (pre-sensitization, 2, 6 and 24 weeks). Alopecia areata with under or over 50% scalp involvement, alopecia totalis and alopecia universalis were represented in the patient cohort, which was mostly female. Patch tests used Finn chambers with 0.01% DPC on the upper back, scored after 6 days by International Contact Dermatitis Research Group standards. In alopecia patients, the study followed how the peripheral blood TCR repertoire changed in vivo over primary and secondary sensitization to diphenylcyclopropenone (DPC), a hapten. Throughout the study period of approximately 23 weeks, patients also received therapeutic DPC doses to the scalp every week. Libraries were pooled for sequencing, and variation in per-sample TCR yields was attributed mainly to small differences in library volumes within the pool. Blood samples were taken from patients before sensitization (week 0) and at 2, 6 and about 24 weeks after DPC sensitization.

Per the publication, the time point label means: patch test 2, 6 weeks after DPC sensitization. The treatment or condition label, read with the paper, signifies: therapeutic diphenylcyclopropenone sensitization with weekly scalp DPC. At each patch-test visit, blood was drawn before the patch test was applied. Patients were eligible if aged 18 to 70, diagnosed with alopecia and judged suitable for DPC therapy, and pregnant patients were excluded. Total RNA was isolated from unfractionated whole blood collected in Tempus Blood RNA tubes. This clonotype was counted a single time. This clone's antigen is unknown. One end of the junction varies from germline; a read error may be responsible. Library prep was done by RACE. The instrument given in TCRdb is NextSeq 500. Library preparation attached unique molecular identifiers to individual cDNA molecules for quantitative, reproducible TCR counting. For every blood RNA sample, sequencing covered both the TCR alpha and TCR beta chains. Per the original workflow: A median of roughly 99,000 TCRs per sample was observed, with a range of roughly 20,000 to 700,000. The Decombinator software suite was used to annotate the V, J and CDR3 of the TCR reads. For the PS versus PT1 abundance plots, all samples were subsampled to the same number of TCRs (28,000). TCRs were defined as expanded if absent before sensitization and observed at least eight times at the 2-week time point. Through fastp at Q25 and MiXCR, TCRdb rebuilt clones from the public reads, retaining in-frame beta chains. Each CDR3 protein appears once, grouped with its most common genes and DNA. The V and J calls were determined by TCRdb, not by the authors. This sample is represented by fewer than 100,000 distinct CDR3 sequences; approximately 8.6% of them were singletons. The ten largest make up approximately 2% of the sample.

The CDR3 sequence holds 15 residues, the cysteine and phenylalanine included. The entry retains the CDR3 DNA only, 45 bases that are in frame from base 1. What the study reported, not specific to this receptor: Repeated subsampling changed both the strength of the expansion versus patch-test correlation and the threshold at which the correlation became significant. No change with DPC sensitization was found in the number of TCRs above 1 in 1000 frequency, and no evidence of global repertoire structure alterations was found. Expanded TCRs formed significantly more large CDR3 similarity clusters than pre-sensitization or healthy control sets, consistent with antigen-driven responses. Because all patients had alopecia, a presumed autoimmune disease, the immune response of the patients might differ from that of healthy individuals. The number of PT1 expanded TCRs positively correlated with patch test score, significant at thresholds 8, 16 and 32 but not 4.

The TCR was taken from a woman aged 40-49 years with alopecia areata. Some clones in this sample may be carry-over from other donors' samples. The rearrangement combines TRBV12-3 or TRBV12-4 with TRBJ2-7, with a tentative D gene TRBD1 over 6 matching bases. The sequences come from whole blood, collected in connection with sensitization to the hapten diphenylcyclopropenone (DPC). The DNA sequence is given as TGTGCCAGCAGCCCGGACAGCACTCCCTCCGACGAGCAGTACTTC. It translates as CASSPDSTPSDEQYF.